A selection of T cell receptor beta chains follows, all from one sample in a study of T cell responses to AZD1222 COVID-19 vaccine. The data were produced by immunoSEQ multiplex PCR, yet TCRdb's version contains in-frame clones alone and is incomplete. The sample includes approximately 100,000 clones, about 85% of them seen just once. The sample was peripheral blood, taken 28 days after the second AZD1222 dose. These receptors were obtained from an adult who received the AZD1222 COVID-19 vaccine. Both conserved end residues are part of each CDR3. D genes are given only for firm matches. Size values are once, few and many counts, or a class for expanded clones, and some rows have none.

17	TRBV6-2/TRBV6-3	few	.	TRBJ1-5	TGTGCCAGCAGTTCGCCGGCAGGTGGAAACGGGGGTCAGCCCCAGCATTTT	CASSSPAGGNGGQPQHF
12	TRBV6-5	.	.	TRBJ2-7	TGTGCCAGCACTGCGGGCCCCTACGAGCAGTACTTC	CASTAGPYEQYF
14	TRBV15	few	.	TRBJ2-2	TGTGCCACCAGCCCGGACAGGAACACCGGGGAGCTGTTTTTT	CATSPDRNTGELFF
15	TRBV6-5	.	TRBD1	TRBJ1-1	TGTGCCAGCAGTCAGGGACAGGGGGCGAGCACTGAAGCTTTCTTT	CASSQGQGASTEAFF
14	TRBV6-1	.	.	TRBJ1-2	TGTGCCAGCAGTGAAAAATTTGGACAGTATGGCTACACCTTC	CASSEKFGQYGYTF
13	TRBV29-1	.	.	TRBJ2-1	TGCAGCGTTTGGACAGCCTCCTACAATGAGCAGTTCTTC	CSVWTASYNEQFF
14	TRBV18	once	TRBD2	TRBJ2-5	TGTGCCAGCTCACCATTAGCGGGGGAAGAGACCCAGTACTTC	CASSPLAGEETQYF
17	TRBV15	.	TRBD2	TRBJ2-1	TGTGCCACCAGCAGGGGTTTCGGAGCGGGGACTTTTAAAGAGCAGTTCTTC	CATSRGFGAGTFKEQFF
16	TRBV5-4	.	TRBD2	TRBJ2-3	TGTGCCAGCAGCCCGGGGACTAGCGGGGGGTCAGATACGCAGTATTTT	CASSPGTSGGSDTQYF
12	TRBV7-2	.	.	TRBJ2-3	TGTGCCAGCAGCTTTTACACAGATACGCAGTATTTT	CASSFYTDTQYF
16	TRBV4-1	.	TRBD1	TRBJ1-4	TGCGCTAGCAGCCAACCCACAAGGGACAGGATGAAAAAACTGTTTTTT	CASSQPTRDRMKKLFF
13	TRBV20-1	once	.	TRBJ1-1	TGCAGTGCTAGTACCAGACGAGCGAGTGAAGCTTTCTTT	CSASTRRASEAFF
15	TRBV9	.	TRBD1	TRBJ1-4	TGTGCCAGCAGCGTAGCAGGGGGTTCTGGGGAAAAACTGTTTTTT	CASSVAGGSGEKLFF
22	TRBV9	.	TRBD2	TRBJ2-1	TGTGCCAGCAGCACAACAGGGTCCCGACTAGCGGGAAAGGGAGGGGCCTACAATGAGCAGTTCTTC	CASSTTGSRLAGKGGAYNEQFF
11	TRBV20-1	.	.	TRBJ2-3	TGCAGTGCTAGGGAGAGCGATACGCAGTATTTT	CSARESDTQYF
13	TRBV7-9	many	TRBD1	TRBJ2-3	TGTGCCAGCAGCTGGGGACAGTCAGATACGCAGTATTTT	CASSWGQSDTQYF
15	TRBV2	many	.	TRBJ1-4	TGTGCCAGCAGTGAAAATTTAGGGGACATAGAAAAACTGTTTTTT	CASSENLGDIEKLFF
17	TRBV7-2	.	TRBD2	TRBJ2-1	TGTGCCAGCAGCTGGGTGGGGGGACTAGCGGGAGAGGGTGAGCAGTTCTTC	CASSWVGGLAGEGEQFF
13	TRBV5-1	.	.	TRBJ1-2	TGCGCCAGCAGCTTGGATGCTAGCTATGGCTACACCTTC	CASSLDASYGYTF
13	TRBV10-1	.	TRBD2	TRBJ2-5	TGCGCCAGCAGTACAGCGGGGGAAGAGACCCAGTACTTC	CASSTAGEETQYF
15	TRBV6-5	.	.	TRBJ1-1	TGTGCCAGCACCCCCGCCCCCGGGGTGGGAACTGAAGCTTTCTTT	CASTPAPGVGTEAFF
13	TRBV10-3	.	.	TRBJ2-5	TGTGCCATAGCGGACTCAAACCAAGAGACCCAGTACTTC	CAIADSNQETQYF
14	TRBV2	.	.	TRBJ2-6	TGTGCCAGCAGTGTTGGCTCCGGGGCCAACGTCCTGACTTTC	CASSVGSGANVLTF
13	TRBV7-8	.	.	TRBJ1-2	TGTGCCAGCAGTTCCCAGGGCCTTGGTGGCTACACCTTC	CASSSQGLGGYTF
15	TRBV5-1	.	TRBD2	TRBJ2-3	TGCGCCAGCAGCTCAGCTAGCGGTAGCACAGATACGCAGTATTTT	CASSSASGSTDTQYF
14	TRBV5-1	.	.	TRBJ2-5	TGCGCCAGCAGCTACGGGGGGCGGGGAGAGACCCAGTACTTC	CASSYGGRGETQYF
13	TRBV2	.	.	TRBJ1-5	TGTGCCAGCAGTGAGATAAGTTTCCAGCCCCAGCATTTT	CASSEISFQPQHF
15	TRBV9	.	.	TRBJ2-2	TGTGCCAGCAGCGTTCGGGGGGCCGACACCGGGGAGCTGTTTTTT	CASSVRGADTGELFF
15	TRBV4-2	.	.	TRBJ1-1	TGTGCCAGCAGCCAAGAGACACTAGTGGGCACTGAAGCTTTCTTT	CASSQETLVGTEAFF
14	TRBV5-1	.	.	TRBJ1-1	TGCGCCAGCAGCTTGGACCACCCTGGGACTGAAGCTTTCTTT	CASSLDHPGTEAFF
13	TRBV24-1	once	.	TRBJ2-1	TGTGCCACCAGTGATGACTGGCTGAATGAGCAGTTCTTC	CATSDDWLNEQFF
14	TRBV6-5	.	.	TRBJ1-1	TGTGCCAGCAGTTACTTTGGGTTGAACACTGAAGCTTTCTTT	CASSYFGLNTEAFF
14	TRBV7-9	few	.	TRBJ1-1	TGTGCCAGCAGTCCCCTTACGGGGTACACTGAAGCTTTCTTT	CASSPLTGYTEAFF
14	TRBV24-1	.	TRBD1	TRBJ1-6	TGTGCCACCAGAGACAGGGGCCCCAATTCACCCCTCCACTTT	CATRDRGPNSPLHF
17	TRBV18	.	TRBD2	TRBJ2-1	TGTGCCAGCTCACCAGAGCTTAGCGGGGGGGCCCGCAATGAGCAGTTCTTC	CASSPELSGGARNEQFF
12	TRBV5-4	.	.	TRBJ1-5	TGTGCCAGCAGCTTGGATGATCAGCCCCAGCATTTT	CASSLDDQPQHF
15	TRBV5-1	.	.	TRBJ2-3	TGCGCCAGCAGCTTGTGGGGGTATATGACAGATACGCAGTATTTT	CASSLWGYMTDTQYF
18	TRBV3-1/TRBV3-2	.	.	TRBJ2-1	TGTGCCAGCAGCCAAGATTGCCCTAACTCGAGCTCCTACAATGAGCAGTTCTTC	CASSQDCPNSSSYNEQFF
16	TRBV6-1	once	.	TRBJ1-5	TGTGCCAGCAGTGAACTTAGACATCCCAACAATCAGCCCCAGCATTTT	CASSELRHPNNQPQHF
15	TRBV11-2	.	.	TRBJ2-1	TGTGCCAGCAGCTTATCCACGGGATACTACAATGAGCAGTTCTTC	CASSLSTGYYNEQFF
15	TRBV6-5	.	TRBD1	TRBJ1-2	TGTGCCAGCAGCGACCCCGGGACAGCTAACTATGGCTACACCTTC	CASSDPGTANYGYTF
15	TRBV7-2	.	TRBD1	TRBJ2-7	TGTGCCAGCAGCGTACAGGGGGCAGCTGTCTACGAGCAGTACTTC	CASSVQGAAVYEQYF
14	TRBV5-1	.	TRBD1	TRBJ1-4	TGCGCCAGCAGCGTGGGACAGGGAAATGAAAAACTGTTTTTT	CASSVGQGNEKLFF
16	TRBV5-4	.	.	TRBJ2-3	TGTGCCAGCAGCTTGGCAAGGGGGAACAGGGCAGATACGCAGTATTTT	CASSLARGNRADTQYF
14	TRBV28	.	.	TRBJ2-3	TGTGCCAGCAGTTTGGTCGGACGCACAGATACGCAGTATTTT	CASSLVGRTDTQYF
17	TRBV5-1	.	.	TRBJ2-6	TGCGCCAGCAGCTTGGGACAGGCGAGCTCTGGGGCCAACGTCCTGACTTTC	CASSLGQASSGANVLTF
14	TRBV7-9	.	TRBD1	TRBJ2-7	TGTGCCAGCAGCTTAGTTCCGGGACAGAAACAGCAGTACTTC	CASSLVPGQKQQYF
15	TRBV29-1	few	.	TRBJ2-2	TGCAGCGCGATAGAGGGGCGTCTAGGAGAGGGGGAGCTGTTTTTT	CSAIEGRLGEGELFF